One sample yielded the 8 T cell receptor beta chains listed below, sequenced in a study of blood T cells in healthy people across ages. Next came a second PCR, run for roughly 6 to 11 cycles, which used a sample-barcoded 5' primer along with a J-beta primer mix. TCRdb passed the 5' RACE reads through MiXCR, listing each CDR3 protein once. The table lists under 800,000 distinct CDR3 sequences, around 21% of them singletons. The sequenced sample consisted of blood. Receptor source: a man aged 65 to 79 in good health.

The table lists this clonotype with a few counts. The genes are TRBV9 and TRBJ2-3; no definite D call. Germline V gene sequence: CDR1 SGDLS, CDR2 YYNGEE. The CDR3 runs 12 residues. V was shortened by 0 bases and J by 6 bases, with 5 bases between the two germline ends. As DNA, the CDR3 is TGTGCCAGCAGCGTAGCGGCGGATACGCAGTATTTT. This translates into CASSVAADTQYF.

The chain combines TRBV5-5 with TRBJ2-5; 7 bases match TRBD2. The V segment lost 0 bases and the J segment 4 bases; nucleotides outside the gene matches: 3. CDR3 length: 14 residues. Looked up from germline, CDR1 is SGHKS and CDR2 is YYEKEE (reference sequence). CDR3 coding DNA: TGTGCCAGCAGCTTGGGGTCGGGAGGAGAGACCCAGTACTTC. Its protein product is CASSLGSGGETQYF.

The chain couples TRBV20-1 to TRBJ2-1; D is uncertain. The CDR3 extends over 16 amino acids. The V and J ends lost 0 bases and 4 bases respectively, with 16 bases between them. Germline V lookup: CDR1 DFQATT, CDR2 SNEGSKA (reference sequence). CDR3 residues: CSARDRNEKPYNEQFF. DNA for the CDR3: TGCAGTGCTAGAGATAGGAACGAAAAGCCATACAATGAGCAGTTCTTC.

The gene calls are TRBV6-2 or TRBV6-3 and TRBJ2-2; D possibly corresponds to TRBD2 (5 bases). This CDR3 spans 13 amino acids. V lost 6 bases and J lost 5, with 10 bases in between. Germline V CDR1 and CDR2: MNHEY, SVGEGT. The CDR3: CASRSSWTGELFF. The DNA of the CDR3 is TGTGCCAGCAGGTCTAGCTGGACCGGGGAGCTGTTTTTT.

This clonotype turned up a few times. The chain joins TRBV20-1 to TRBJ2-5; D gene uncertain. TRBJ2-1 explains the end of the DNA better; the J call may be wrong. Germline V CDR1 and CDR2: DFQATT, SNEGSKA (reference sequence). CDR3 size: 12 residues. CDR3 DNA: TGCAGTGCTAGCCCAGGCGGAAATGAGCAGTTCTTC. This translates into CSASPGGNEQFF.

The chain joins TRBV7-2 to TRBJ2-7; the match to TRBD1 covers 9 bases. CDR1 SGHTA and CDR2 FQGNSA come from the germline V gene. This CDR3 is 15 amino acids long. V lost 1 base, J lost 3 bases, and 4 bases stayed unmatched. CDR3 DNA: TGTGCCAGCAGCTTAGTTACGGGACAGGGCTACGAGCAGTACTTC. Amino acid sequence: CASSLVTGQGYEQYF.

This clonotype was seen a handful of times. The CDR3 region is CASSLSGGRGYNEQFF. The DNA for the CDR3 is TGTGCCAGCAGTTTGAGTGGGGGGAGAGGTTACAATGAGCAGTTCTTC. The J gene is TRBJ2-5, the V gene TRBV12-3 or TRBV12-4; D might be TRBD2 (6 bases). The J call is in doubt because the DNA end fits TRBJ2-1 better. This CDR3 is 16 amino acids long.

The sample holds a few counts of this clonotype. The gene calls are TRBV4-3 and TRBJ2-7; 14 bases are a match to TRBD2. Looked up from germline, CDR1 is LGHNA and CDR2 is YSLEER. Trimming cost V 1 base and J 5 bases; bases outside gene matches: 1. The CDR3 extends over 15 amino acids. CDR3 bases: TGCGCCAGCAGCCAAGGGACTAGCGGGAGGAACGAGCAGTACTTC. Protein product: CASSQGTSGRNEQYF.